This is a list of T cell receptor beta chains from one sample in a study of CD8+CD57+ T cells in acquired aplastic anemia. Via MiXCR, TCRdb re-called the reads, giving one row per CDR3 protein. The table includes approximately 180,000 distinct CDR3 sequences, about 60% detected once. Material: sorted CD4+, CD8+, or CD8+CD57+ T cells (not recorded which) from PBMCs. Receptors originate from a human donor with aplastic anemia. Both conserved end residues are part of each CDR3. D genes are given only for firm matches. Size is stated for part of the rows, as once, few or many counts, or as a class when the clone is expanded.

d_gene: TRBD1
j_gene: TRBJ2-7
abundance: few
v_gene: TRBV29-1
len: 12
CDR3nt: TGCAGCGTCACGGGACAGGGCTACGAGCAGTACTTC
CDR3aa: CSVTGQGYEQYF

d_gene: NA
j_gene: TRBJ2-5
abundance: once
v_gene: TRBV10-3
len: 12
CDR3nt: TGTGCCATCAGTGAAAACCAAGAGACCCAGTACTTC
CDR3aa: CAISENQETQYF

d_gene: NA
j_gene: TRBJ1-5
abundance: NA
v_gene: TRBV5-6
len: 15
CDR3nt: TGTGCCAGCAGCTCAACCCGACGGACGAATCAGCCCCAGCATTTT
CDR3aa: CASSSTRRTNQPQHF

d_gene: NA
j_gene: TRBJ2-1
abundance: NA
v_gene: TRBV11-2
len: 14
CDR3nt: TGTGCCAGCAGCTCCCCGAGGGGGGCGCAAGAGCAGTTCTTC
CDR3aa: CASSSPRGAQEQFF

d_gene: NA
j_gene: TRBJ1-6
abundance: many
v_gene: TRBV6-5
len: 20
CDR3nt: TGTGCCAGCAGTTACTCACGAAGGGGACCAGAGAGCTCCTATAATTCACCCCTCCACTTT
CDR3aa: CASSYSRRGPESSYNSPLHF

d_gene: TRBD2
j_gene: TRBJ2-7
abundance: NA
v_gene: TRBV7-2
len: 15
CDR3nt: TGTGCCAGCAGCCCAGCGGGAGCACAAAACTACGAGCAGTACTTC
CDR3aa: CASSPAGAQNYEQYF

d_gene: NA
j_gene: TRBJ1-2
abundance: NA
v_gene: TRBV20-1
len: 13
CDR3nt: TGCAGTGCTAGAGAGGGTTTGGGCTATGGCTACACCTTC
CDR3aa: CSAREGLGYGYTF

d_gene: NA
j_gene: TRBJ2-7
abundance: few
v_gene: TRBV7-6
len: 14
CDR3nt: TGTGCCAGCAGCAAGGACGTGGGTTCCTACGAGCAGTACTTC
CDR3aa: CASSKDVGSYEQYF

d_gene: NA
j_gene: TRBJ2-3
abundance: many
v_gene: TRBV20-1
len: 16
CDR3nt: TGCAGTGCTAGAGATTGGAGCGACCCTAGCACAGATACGCAGTATTTT
CDR3aa: CSARDWSDPSTDTQYF

d_gene: NA
j_gene: TRBJ2-3
abundance: NA
v_gene: TRBV19
len: 14
CDR3nt: TGTGCCAGTAGTGTCGACAGACCCACAGATACGCAGTATTTT
CDR3aa: CASSVDRPTDTQYF

d_gene: TRBD1
j_gene: TRBJ1-5
abundance: NA
v_gene: TRBV15
len: 17
CDR3nt: TGTGCCACCAGCCACACACAAGACAGGGACCTTAATCAGCCCCAGCATTTT
CDR3aa: CATSHTQDRDLNQPQHF

d_gene: NA
j_gene: TRBJ1-5
abundance: NA
v_gene: TRBV10-3
len: 15
CDR3nt: TGTGCCATCAGTGATGGCAGGTCTGCCAATCAGCCCCAGCATTTT
CDR3aa: CAISDGRSANQPQHF

d_gene: TRBD1
j_gene: TRBJ1-6
abundance: many
v_gene: TRBV7-3
len: 14
CDR3nt: TGTGCCAGCAGCTCGACAGGGGTGGACTCACCCCTCCACTTT
CDR3aa: CASSSTGVDSPLHF

d_gene: TRBD2
j_gene: TRBJ2-3
abundance: NA
v_gene: TRBV7-2
len: 15
CDR3nt: TGTGCCAGCAGCTTAGGATTGACGGGAGGAGATACGCAGTATTTT
CDR3aa: CASSLGLTGGDTQYF

d_gene: TRBD1
j_gene: TRBJ2-2
abundance: NA
v_gene: TRBV10-1
len: 16
CDR3nt: TGCGCCAGCAGTGATTCCGGGACAGGGTTCGCCGGGGAGCTGTTTTTT
CDR3aa: CASSDSGTGFAGELFF

d_gene: TRBD2
j_gene: TRBJ2-5
abundance: NA
v_gene: TRBV10-3
len: 14
CDR3nt: TGTGCCATCAGTGAGGGACTAGCGAAAGAGACCCAGTACTTC
CDR3aa: CAISEGLAKETQYF

d_gene: NA
j_gene: TRBJ1-3
abundance: NA
v_gene: TRBV6-1
len: 13
CDR3nt: TGTGCCAGCAGTGACAGCTTAGGAAACACCATATATTTT
CDR3aa: CASSDSLGNTIYF

d_gene: NA
j_gene: TRBJ1-1
abundance: many
v_gene: TRBV6-1
len: 15
CDR3nt: TGTGCCAGCAGTGCCTGGGGGGGGCGAGGGACTGAAGCTTTCTTT
CDR3aa: CASSAWGGRGTEAFF

d_gene: NA
j_gene: TRBJ2-5
abundance: NA
v_gene: TRBV15
len: 14
CDR3nt: TGTGCCACCAGCAGAACCCACAGGGTTGAGACCCAGTACTTC
CDR3aa: CATSRTHRVETQYF

d_gene: NA
j_gene: TRBJ1-3
abundance: NA
v_gene: TRBV20-1
len: 15
CDR3nt: TGCAGTGCTAGTAGACAGGTCTTATCTGGAAACACCATATATTTT
CDR3aa: CSASRQVLSGNTIYF

d_gene: NA
j_gene: TRBJ2-3
abundance: NA
v_gene: TRBV9
len: 11
CDR3nt: TGTGCCAGCAGCTCGGGCGATACGCAGTATTTT
CDR3aa: CASSSGDTQYF

d_gene: NA
j_gene: TRBJ2-7
abundance: NA
v_gene: TRBV19
len: 17
CDR3nt: TGTGCCAGTAGTATAGATCAGCCGCACAGGGTGGGGTACGAGCAGTACTTC
CDR3aa: CASSIDQPHRVGYEQYF

d_gene: TRBD1
j_gene: TRBJ2-3
abundance: once
v_gene: TRBV14
len: 14
CDR3nt: TGTGCCAGCAGCCAAACAGGGGGCGCGGATACGCAGTATTTT
CDR3aa: CASSQTGGADTQYF

d_gene: NA
j_gene: TRBJ2-1
abundance: NA
v_gene: TRBV7-3
len: 16
CDR3nt: TGTGCCAGCAGCGAAGGACTACTTAGATCCTACAATGAGCAGTTCTTC
CDR3aa: CASSEGLLRSYNEQFF

d_gene: NA
j_gene: TRBJ2-1
abundance: NA
v_gene: TRBV25-1
len: 16
CDR3nt: TGTGCCAGCAGGCAGGGTGGAGGGGGAGTGGGGTATGAGCAGTTCTTC
CDR3aa: CASRQGGGGVGYEQFF

d_gene: NA
j_gene: TRBJ2-1
abundance: NA
v_gene: TRBV7-8
len: 14
CDR3nt: TGTGCCAGCAGCTCCCCCCCTCACAAGAATGAGCAGTTCTTC
CDR3aa: CASSSPPHKNEQFF

d_gene: TRBD2
j_gene: TRBJ2-1
abundance: NA
v_gene: TRBV20-1
len: 17
CDR3nt: TGCAGTGCTAGAGCGGCCGCGGTAGCGGGAGGGTACAATGAGCAGTTCTTC
CDR3aa: CSARAAAVAGGYNEQFF

d_gene: NA
j_gene: TRBJ2-1
abundance: many
v_gene: TRBV12-3/TRBV12-4
len: 14
CDR3nt: TGTGCCAGCAGTTTTTATTACTCCTACAATGAGCAGTTCTTC
CDR3aa: CASSFYYSYNEQFF